This T cell receptor (beta chain) stems from a study of siplizumab effects on memory and regulatory T cells. Data came from immunoSEQ multiplex PCR; TCRdb stores just in-frame clones and leaves some out. This table holds 94,000 or so clones, 93% found once. The CDR3 covers 15 residues. With 1 base removed from V and 1 base from J, the gap between germline ends came to 10 bases. CDR1 and CDR2 (germline): SGHKS, YYEKEE (reference sequence). The chain couples TRBV5-5 to TRBJ2-3; possibly TRBD2 for D (6 bases). Material: CD8+ T cells sorted from blood. This clonotype was obtained from a human donor in good health. CDR3 region: CASSLLASGTDTQYF. The CDR3 DNA sequence: TGTGCCAGCAGCTTGTTAGCTAGCGGCACAGATACGCAGTATTTT.